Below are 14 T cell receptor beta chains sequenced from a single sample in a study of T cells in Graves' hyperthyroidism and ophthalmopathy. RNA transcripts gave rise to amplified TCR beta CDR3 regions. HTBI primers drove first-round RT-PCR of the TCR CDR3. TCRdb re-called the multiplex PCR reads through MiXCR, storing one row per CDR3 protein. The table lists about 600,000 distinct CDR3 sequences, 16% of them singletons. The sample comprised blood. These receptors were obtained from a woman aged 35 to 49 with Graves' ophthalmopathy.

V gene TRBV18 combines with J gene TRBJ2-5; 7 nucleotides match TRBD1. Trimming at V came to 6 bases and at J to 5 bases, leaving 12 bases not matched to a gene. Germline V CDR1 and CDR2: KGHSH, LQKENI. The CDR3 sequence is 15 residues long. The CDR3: CASSHNPTGPETQYF. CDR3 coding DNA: TGTGCCAGCTCTCACAATCCGACAGGGCCGGAGACCCAGTACTTC.

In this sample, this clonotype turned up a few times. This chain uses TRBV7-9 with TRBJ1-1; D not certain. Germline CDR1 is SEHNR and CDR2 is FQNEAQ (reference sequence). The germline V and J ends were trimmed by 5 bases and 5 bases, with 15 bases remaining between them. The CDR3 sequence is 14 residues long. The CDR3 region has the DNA TGTGCCAGCAGCCTAGAGGCGGTGCGGACTGAAGCTTTCTTT. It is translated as CASSLEAVRTEAFF.

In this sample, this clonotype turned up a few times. CDR3 sequence: CASSQEGGEIYGYTF. The CDR3 DNA reads as TGCGCCAGCAGCCAAGAAGGGGGGGAAATCTATGGCTACACCTTC. The chain links TRBV4-1 to TRBJ1-2, with a weak D call TRBD1 (6 bases). The CDR3 has 15 residues. Germline CDR1 and CDR2: MGHRA and YSYEKL. Trimming stripped 0 bases from V and 4 bases from J, with 12 bases between.

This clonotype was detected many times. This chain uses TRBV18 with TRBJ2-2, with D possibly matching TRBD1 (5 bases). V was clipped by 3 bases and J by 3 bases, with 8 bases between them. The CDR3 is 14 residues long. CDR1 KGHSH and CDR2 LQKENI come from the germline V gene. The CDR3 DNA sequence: TGTGCCAGCTCACCCAGGACATACACCGGGGAGCTGTTTTTT. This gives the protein CASSPRTYTGELFF. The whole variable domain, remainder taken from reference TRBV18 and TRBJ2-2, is NAGVMQNPRHLVRRRGQEARLRCSPMKGHSHVYWYRQLPEEGLKFMVYLQKENIIDESGMPKERFSAEFPKEGPSILRIQQVVRGDSAAYFCASSPRTYTGELFFGEGSRLTVL.

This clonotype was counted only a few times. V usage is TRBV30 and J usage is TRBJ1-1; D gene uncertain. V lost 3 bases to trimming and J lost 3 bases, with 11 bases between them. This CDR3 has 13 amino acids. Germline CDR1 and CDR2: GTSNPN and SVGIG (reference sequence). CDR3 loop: CAWRRAGYTEAFF. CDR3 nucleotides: TGTGCCTGGAGGAGGGCGGGTTACACTGAAGCTTTCTTT.

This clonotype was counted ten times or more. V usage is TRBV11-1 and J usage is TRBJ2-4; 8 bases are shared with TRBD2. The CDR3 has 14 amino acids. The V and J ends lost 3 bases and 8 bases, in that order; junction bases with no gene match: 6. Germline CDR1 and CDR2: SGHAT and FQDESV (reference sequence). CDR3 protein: CASSFLSAGDIQYF. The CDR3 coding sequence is TGTGCCAGCAGCTTTCTTTCAGCGGGAGACATTCAGTACTTC.

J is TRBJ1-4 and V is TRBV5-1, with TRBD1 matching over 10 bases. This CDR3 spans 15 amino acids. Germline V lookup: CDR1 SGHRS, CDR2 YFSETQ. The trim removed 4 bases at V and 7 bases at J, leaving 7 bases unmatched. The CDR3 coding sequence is TGCGCCAGCAGCGGAGGACAGGGGGGTAGTGAAAAACTGTTTTTT. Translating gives CASSGGQGGSEKLFF.

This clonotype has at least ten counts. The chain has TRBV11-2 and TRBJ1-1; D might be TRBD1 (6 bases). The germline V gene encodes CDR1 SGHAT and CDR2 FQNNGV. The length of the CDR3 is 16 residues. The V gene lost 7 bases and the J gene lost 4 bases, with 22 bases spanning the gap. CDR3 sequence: CASILGVGGRGTEAFF. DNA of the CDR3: TGTGCCAGCATCCTAGGCGTAGGGGGTCGGGGCACTGAAGCTTTCTTT.

CDR3 in amino acids: CASSITTGQPQHF. The CDR3 DNA is TGTGCCAGTAGTATCACTACGGGTCAGCCCCAGCATTTT. The gene calls are TRBV19 and TRBJ1-5, with D unclear. Germline V CDR1 and CDR2: LNHDA, SQIVND (reference sequence). Between the trimmed V and J ends, which lost 3 bases and 6 bases, there was a span of 9 bases. This CDR3 spans 13 amino acids.

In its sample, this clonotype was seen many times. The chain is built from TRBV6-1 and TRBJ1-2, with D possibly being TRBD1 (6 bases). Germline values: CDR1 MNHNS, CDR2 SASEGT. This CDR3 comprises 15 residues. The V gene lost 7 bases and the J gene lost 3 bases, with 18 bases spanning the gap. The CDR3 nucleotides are TGTGCCAGCATCGACCTACAGGGAGGGGACTATGGCTACACCTTC. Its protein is CASIDLQGGDYGYTF.

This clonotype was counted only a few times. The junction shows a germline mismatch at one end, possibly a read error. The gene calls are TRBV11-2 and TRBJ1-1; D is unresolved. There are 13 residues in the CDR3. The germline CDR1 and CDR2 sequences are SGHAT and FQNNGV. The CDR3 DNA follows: TGTGCCAGCAGTCCCAGACCCCTTTCTGACGCTTTCTTT. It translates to CASSPRPLSDAFF.

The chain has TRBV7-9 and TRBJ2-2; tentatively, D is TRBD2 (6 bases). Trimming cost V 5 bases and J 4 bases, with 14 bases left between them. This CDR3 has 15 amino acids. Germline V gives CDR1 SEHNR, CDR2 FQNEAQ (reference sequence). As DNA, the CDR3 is TGTGCCAGCAGCCGATTACACGGGGGCACCGGGGAGCTGTTTTTT. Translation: CASSRLHGGTGELFF.

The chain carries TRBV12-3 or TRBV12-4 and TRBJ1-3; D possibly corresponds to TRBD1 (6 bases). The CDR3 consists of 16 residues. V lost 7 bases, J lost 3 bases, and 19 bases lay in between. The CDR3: CASIRRGGLSGNTIYF. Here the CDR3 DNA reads TGTGCCAGCATCCGACGTGGGGGGCTAAGTGGAAACACCATATATTTT.

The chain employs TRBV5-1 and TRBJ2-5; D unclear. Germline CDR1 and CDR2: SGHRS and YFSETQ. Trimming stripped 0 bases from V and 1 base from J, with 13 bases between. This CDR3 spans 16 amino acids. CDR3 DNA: TGCGCCAGCAGCTTGGAAGGCCTAGGCCCCCAAGAGACCCAGTACTTC. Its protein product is CASSLEGLGPQETQYF.